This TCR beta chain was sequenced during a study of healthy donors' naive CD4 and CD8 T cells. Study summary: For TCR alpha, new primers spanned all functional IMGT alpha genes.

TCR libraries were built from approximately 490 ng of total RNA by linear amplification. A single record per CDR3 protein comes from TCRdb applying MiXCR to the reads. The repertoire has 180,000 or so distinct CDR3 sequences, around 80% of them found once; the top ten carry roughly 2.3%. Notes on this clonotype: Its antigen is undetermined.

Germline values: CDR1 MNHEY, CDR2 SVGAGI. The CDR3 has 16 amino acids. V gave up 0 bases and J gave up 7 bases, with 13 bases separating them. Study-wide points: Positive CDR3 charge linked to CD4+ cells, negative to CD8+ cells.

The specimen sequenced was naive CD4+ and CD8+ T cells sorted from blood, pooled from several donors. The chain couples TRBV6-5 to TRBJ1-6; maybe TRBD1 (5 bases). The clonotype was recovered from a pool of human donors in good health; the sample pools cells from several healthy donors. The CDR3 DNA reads TGTGCCAGCAGTTACTCGAATGGGGCGGTGAATTCACCCCTCCACTTT. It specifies CASSYSNGAVNSPLHF.